One sample yielded the 15 T cell receptor beta chains listed below, sequenced in a study of blood T cell repertoires in COVID-19. The method was immunoSEQ multiplex PCR; TCRdb's version includes in-frame clones alone and lacks a portion of them. This table holds about 210,000 clones, about 84% found once. Specimen: peripheral blood. The receptors were sampled from an elderly woman with COVID-19, enrolled during active disease.

This rearrangement joins TRBV5-6 to TRBJ2-7; the D gene is possibly TRBD2 (5 bases). Between the trimmed V and J ends, which lost 2 bases and 2 bases, there was a span of 20 bases. Germline CDR1 is SGHDT and CDR2 is YYEEEE. The CDR3 covers 17 residues. The CDR3 reads CASSLPLRTHRTYEQYF. Here the CDR3 DNA reads TGTGCCAGCAGCTTACCCCTCCGGACTCACCGGACCTACGAGCAGTACTTC.

This sequence joins TRBV28 and TRBJ1-1, with D hard to call. V lost 5 bases, J lost 4 bases, and 14 bases lay in between. Germline values: CDR1 MDHEN, CDR2 SYDVKM. The CDR3 runs to 14 residues. The CDR3 here is CASSASGELTEAFF. CDR3 sequence (DNA): TGTGCCAGCAGTGCCTCCGGGGAGCTCACTGAAGCTTTCTTT. The whole variable domain, remainder taken from reference TRBV28 and TRBJ1-1, is DVKVTQSSRYLVKRTGEKVFLECVQDMDHENMFWYRQDPGLGLRLIYFSYDVKMKEKGDIPEGYSVSREKKERFSLILESASTNQTSMYLCASSASGELTEAFFGQGTRLTVV.

V gene TRBV19 combines with J gene TRBJ1-5; D not certain. The ends were cut back, 3 bases at V and 6 bases at J, with 6 bases in the middle. CDR1 LNHDA and CDR2 SQIVND come from the germline V gene (reference sequence). The CDR3 has 12 residues. CDR3 nucleotides: TGTGCCAGTAGTATCCGGTTTCAGCCCCAGCATTTT. This gives the protein CASSIRFQPQHF.

The chain recombines TRBV28 with TRBJ1-2; 10 nucleotides agree with TRBD1. Losses at the gene ends were 8 bases for V and 7 bases for J; bases not matched to a gene: 4. CDR1 MDHEN and CDR2 SYDVKM come from the germline V gene. The CDR3 runs to 12 residues. This chain's CDR3 is CASHGTGAGYTF. The CDR3 nucleotides read TGTGCCAGCCACGGGACAGGGGCTGGCTACACCTTC.

This clone was found once. The chain employs TRBV27 and TRBJ1-2, with D perhaps TRBD1 (5 bases). Trimming pared 2 bases from V and 4 bases from J, leaving 11 bases between. CDR1 is MNHEY, CDR2 SMNVEV, per germline (reference sequence). This CDR3 contains 14 residues. In DNA, the CDR3 is TGTGCCAGCAGTTTAAATAGGAGGGGCTATGGCTACACCTTC. The encoded protein is CASSLNRRGYGYTF.

Points on this clone: At one end the junction does not follow the germline gene, possibly because of a read error. The chain couples TRBV2 to TRBJ2-3; D gene unclear. This CDR3 contains 8 residues. Germline loops: CDR1 SNHLY, CDR2 FYNNEI. CDR3 protein: CASSASLF. The CDR3 DNA follows: TGTGCCAGCAGTGCAAGCCTTTTT.

The chain is built from TRBV3-1 (or the pseudogene TRBV3-2) and TRBJ2-5, with 10 positions matching TRBD2. The CDR3 consists of 14 residues. J lost 4 bases, V lost 5 bases, and 4 bases had no gene match. The V gene's germline CDR1 is LGHDT and CDR2 YNNKEL (reference sequence). The CDR3 region has the DNA TGTGCCAGCAGCGGGCGACTAGCGGGAGAGACCCAGTACTTC. This codes for CASSGRLAGETQYF.

The V gene is TRBV19, the J gene TRBJ2-1; 7 nucleotides agree with TRBD2. CDR1 is LNHDA and CDR2 is SQIVND in the germline V gene (reference sequence). This CDR3 is 15 amino acids long. Trimming removed 8 bases from V and 4 bases from J; junction bases left unmatched: 11. The CDR3 loop is CASQTGTTPYNEQFF. CDR3 in DNA: TGTGCCAGTCAAACCGGGACTACACCTTACAATGAGCAGTTCTTC.

This chain links TRBV7-2 with TRBJ1-2; 8 nucleotides agree with TRBD1. With 5 bases clipped from V and 8 bases from J, the junction kept 19 bases outside the gene matches. The CDR3 contains 17 residues. Looked up from germline, CDR1 is SGHTA and CDR2 is FQGNSA. The DNA of the CDR3 is TGTGCCAGCAGCCACCTGGACAGGGTTGGGGGTGATGGAGGCTACACCTTC. Amino acids: CASSHLDRVGGDGGYTF.

This clone was picked up one time. The J gene is TRBJ1-6, the V gene TRBV2, with unresolved D. This CDR3 contains 12 residues. V was trimmed by 8 bases and J by 6 bases, leaving 8 bases between them. Germline V lookup: CDR1 SNHLY, CDR2 FYNNEI. The CDR3: CASAVLNSPLHF. The CDR3 bases are TGTGCCAGCGCGGTCCTTAATTCACCCCTCCACTTT.

CDR3 in DNA: TGTGCCAGCCAGAGGTATTCGGAAAAACTGTTTTTT. Translation: CASQRYSEKLFF. The J gene is TRBJ1-4, the V gene TRBV28; no firm D call. Per germline, CDR1 MDHEN and CDR2 SYDVKM. The CDR3 is made up of 12 amino acids. V gave up 8 bases and J gave up 8 bases, with 12 bases separating them.

This chain joins TRBV5-1 and TRBJ2-5, with D possibly being TRBD2 (5 bases). This CDR3 spans 15 amino acids. V lost 5 bases and J lost 2, with 16 bases in between. Germline values: CDR1 SGHRS, CDR2 YFSETQ. The CDR3 loop reads CASSQYGGFQETQYF. CDR3 nucleotides: TGCGCCAGCAGTCAATACGGAGGATTTCAAGAGACCCAGTACTTC.

This clone was observed a few times. The rearrangement uses TRBV15 and TRBJ1-4; TRBD1 aligns across 9 bases. Trimming removed 2 bases from V and 6 bases from J; junction bases left unmatched: 7. This CDR3 contains 16 residues. Per germline, CDR1 LNHNV and CDR2 YYDKDF (reference sequence). CDR3 region: CATSRTKGQGDEKLFF. CDR3 coding DNA: TGTGCCACCAGCAGAACCAAGGGACAGGGCGATGAAAAACTGTTTTTT.

This clone has a handful of counts. The rearrangement joins TRBV9 to TRBJ2-1; TRBD2 is a possible D gene (7 bases). The CDR3 length is 19 residues. CDR1 is SGDLS, CDR2 YYNGEE, per germline. Trimming removed 2 bases at V and 10 bases at J, with 31 bases between. The CDR3 is CASSVRGAAAARFFEEQFF. DNA for the CDR3: TGTGCCAGCAGCGTCCGGGGGGCTGCAGCGGCCCGGTTTTTCGAGGAGCAGTTCTTC. Looking up the rest from reference TRBV9 and TRBJ2-1 gives the full variable domain: DSGVTQTPKHLITATGQRVTLRCSPRSGDLSVYWYQQSLDQGLQFLIQYYNGEERAKGNILERFSAQQFPDLHSELNLSSLELGDSALYFCASSVRGAAAARFFEEQFFGPGTRLTVL.

The CDR3 sequence: CASRDRGLSYTF. The CDR3, as DNA: TGTGCCAGCAGGGACAGGGGGCTGAGCTACACCTTC. The chain carries TRBV2 and TRBJ1-2, with 11 bases matching TRBD1. The V gene's germline CDR1 is SNHLY and CDR2 FYNNEI. After removal of 6 bases from V and 9 bases from J, the junction contained 3 bases not matched to a gene. The CDR3 extends over 12 amino acids.